This is a list of T cell receptor beta chains from one sample in a study of T cells expressing NK-cell markers. One entry per CDR3 protein, without DNA, is what TCRdb gives after re-calling the 5' RACE reads. The sample totals about 430,000 distinct CDR3 sequences; its top ten clones hold 1.4% to 1.5%. The sample was blood T cells: a sorted CD56 or NKG2C T cell subset, CD4+ or CD8+ T cells, or bulk PBMC T cells (not recorded which). The receptor set was obtained from a woman in her 50s in good health. CDR3s include the opening cysteine and the closing phenylalanine or tryptophan. The order of the fields is V gene, J gene, CDR3 protein.

V: TRBV12-3/TRBV12-4
J: TRBJ2-1
CDR3: CASSSRTTNNEQFF

V: TRBV29-1
J: TRBJ2-1
CDR3: CSVGTGGGYNEQFF

V: TRBV7-9
J: TRBJ1-6
CDR3: CASSLDGRGSPLHF

V: TRBV4-1
J: TRBJ2-2
CDR3: CASSQVSGLGTGELFF

V: TRBV5-1
J: TRBJ2-2
CDR3: CASSFGDRSSGELFF

V: TRBV29-1
J: TRBJ2-1
CDR3: CSVGLGNNEQFF

V: TRBV28
J: TRBJ2-1
CDR3: CASSTDRERGNEQFF

V: TRBV6-2/TRBV6-3
J: TRBJ1-3
CDR3: CASFRTENSGNTIYF

V: TRBV27
J: TRBJ2-3
CDR3: CASSMSGSPTDTQYF

V: TRBV4-2
J: TRBJ1-2
CDR3: CASSQPQDVGYGYTF

V: TRBV7-3
J: TRBJ2-1
CDR3: CASSPLGAGVANEQFF

V: TRBV28
J: TRBJ2-1
CDR3: CASSLSGGQFF

V: TRBV12-3/TRBV12-4
J: TRBJ2-1
CDR3: CASGRGYYNEQFF

V: TRBV12-3/TRBV12-4
J: TRBJ2-1
CDR3: CASSLLAGGPEQFF

V: TRBV5-5
J: TRBJ2-1
CDR3: CASSYGHKVAGSSYNEQFF

V: TRBV5-1
J: TRBJ1-4
CDR3: CASSPNVGLDEKLFF

V: TRBV7-8
J: TRBJ2-4
CDR3: CASSFLAQKNIQYF

V: TRBV27
J: TRBJ1-1
CDR3: CASRSDSMNTEAFF

V: TRBV6-1
J: TRBJ2-7
CDR3: CASRDWTGSYEQYF

V: TRBV29-1
J: TRBJ2-5
CDR3: CSGRTGGGQETQYF